Listed here are 15 T cell receptor beta chains from one sample, sequenced in a study of blood T cell repertoires in COVID-19. Clones were sequenced by immunoSEQ multiplex PCR, and TCRdb holds only the in-frame ones, with some missing. Of some 490,000 clones in the sample, roughly 88% were seen once. Specimen: peripheral blood. These receptors came from a human donor in a cohort sampled during active COVID-19.

This sequence joins TRBV7-3 and TRBJ1-2, with 8 bases matching TRBD1. The J segment lost 7 bases and the V segment lost 5 bases, leaving 9 bases of the junction unmatched. The CDR3 totals 14 residues. CDR1 and CDR2 (germline): SGHTA, FQGTGA. CDR3 coding DNA: TGTGCCAGCAGCCCGCGGACAGGGCTAGGTGGCTACACCTTC. This sequence encodes CASSPRTGLGGYTF.

The chain carries TRBV5-1 and TRBJ2-7; D unclear. V dropped 0 bases and J dropped 3 bases, with 10 bases sitting between them. Germline CDR1 reads SGHRS; CDR2 reads YFSETQ. The CDR3 is 14 residues long. The CDR3 spells CASSLDSQSYEQYF. The CDR3 coding sequence is TGCGCCAGCAGCTTGGACAGCCAGAGCTACGAGCAGTACTTC.

The chain recombines TRBV9 with TRBJ2-7; 10 bases line up with TRBD2. V was clipped by 0 bases and J by 3 bases; unmatched bases: 3. From germline, CDR1 is SGDLS and CDR2 YYNGEE. The CDR3 extends over 15 amino acids. CDR3 sequence reads: CASSVGLAGFYEQYF. In DNA, the CDR3 is TGTGCCAGCAGCGTAGGACTAGCGGGCTTCTACGAGCAGTACTTC.

The chain links TRBV21-1 to TRBJ2-6; the table's TRBD2 call for D was not verified on the DNA. TRBV21-1 counts as a pseudogene. The CDR3 has 18 amino acids. The CDR3 nucleotides are TGTGCCAGCAGCGCGCCTAGTTCCGGGGTCCCTGGGGCCAACGTCCTGACTTTC. Translating gives CASSAPSSGVPGANVLTF.

The CDR3 DNA follows: TGTGCCAGCAGCTTCTTAACGGGAGACACCGGGGAGCTGTTTTTT. It codes for CASSFLTGDTGELFF. The J gene is TRBJ2-2, the V gene TRBV7-9, with D maybe TRBD2 (6 bases). The V end lost 3 bases, the J end lost 3 bases, and 11 bases lay between the germline ends. CDR1 and CDR2 (germline): SEHNR, FQNEAQ (reference sequence). This CDR3 region has 15 residues.

This clone was counted once. V and J are TRBV4-2 and TRBJ2-7; no reliable D call. Per the germline V gene, CDR1 is LGHNA and CDR2 is YNFKEQ. V gave up 0 bases and J gave up 8 bases, with 20 bases separating them. The CDR3 sequence is 16 residues long. This chain's CDR3 is CASSQDPGGSKVKQYF. CDR3 DNA: TGTGCCAGCAGCCAAGATCCTGGCGGTTCGAAGGTAAAGCAGTACTTC.

The J gene is TRBJ2-1, the V gene TRBV7-9; 7 bases map to TRBD2. J lost 0 bases, V lost 3 bases, and 11 bases had no gene match. The CDR3 spans 18 residues. CDR1 and CDR2 from the germline V gene are SEHNR and FQNEAQ (reference sequence). CDR3 protein: CASSFLPGGSSSYNEQFF. CDR3 bases: TGTGCCAGCAGCTTCCTTCCGGGCGGGAGTTCCTCCTACAATGAGCAGTTCTTC. Based on the CDR3 plus reference TRBV7-9 and TRBJ2-1, the full variable domain is DTGVSQNPRHKITKRGQNVTFRCDPISEHNRLYWYRQTLGQGPEFLTYFQNEAQLEKSRLLSDRFSAERPKGSFSTLEIQRTEQGDSAMYLCASSFLPGGSSSYNEQFFGPGTRLTVL.

The chain links TRBV7-9 to TRBJ1-4; unclear D gene. The germline V and J ends were trimmed by 4 bases and 0 bases, with 6 bases remaining between them. Per the germline V gene, CDR1 is SEHNR and CDR2 is FQNEAQ (reference sequence). CDR3 length: 14 residues. The CDR3 spells CASSSFATNEKLFF. The CDR3 DNA reads as TGTGCCAGCAGCTCATTTGCAACTAATGAAAAACTGTTTTTT.

The chain links TRBV12-3 or TRBV12-4 to TRBJ1-1; TRBD1 aligns across 8 bases. The CDR3 covers 13 residues. V lost 5 bases and J lost 7; bases outside the gene matches: 6. The CDR3 reads CASSIDRGIEAFF. In nucleotides, the CDR3 is TGTGCCAGCAGTATCGACAGGGGAATTGAAGCTTTCTTT.

V usage is TRBV27 and J usage is TRBJ1-2; TRBD1 agrees at 8 bases. Germline lookup yields CDR1 MNHEY and CDR2 SMNVEV (reference sequence). The CDR3 has 14 amino acids. Unmatched junction bases numbered 4, after V lost 5 bases and J lost 2 bases. The CDR3 loop reads CASSSGQGNYGYTF. The CDR3 nucleotides read TGTGCCAGCAGTAGTGGACAGGGAAACTATGGCTACACCTTC.

The chain is built from TRBV11-2 and TRBJ2-7, with D possibly being TRBD1 (5 bases). V dropped 5 bases and J dropped 4 bases, with 21 bases sitting between them. CDR3 size: 16 residues. Germline V gene sequence: CDR1 SGHAT, CDR2 FQNNGV. Here the CDR3 DNA reads TGTGCCAGCAGCCCGGGCCCCGGCAGGGCGTCGTACGAGCAGTACTTC. Translating it yields CASSPGPGRASYEQYF. The whole variable domain, remainder taken from reference TRBV11-2 and TRBJ2-7, is EAGVAQSPRYKIIEKRQSVAFWCNPISGHATLYWYQQILGQGPKLLIQFQNNGVVDDSQLPKDRFSAERLKGVDSTLKIQPAKLEDSAVYLCASSPGPGRASYEQYFGPGTRLTVT.

This chain uses TRBV5-1 with TRBJ2-2; 11 bases fit TRBD1. V trimming: 4 bases; J trimming: 3 bases; junction bases outside the gene matches: 5. Germline V gives CDR1 SGHRS, CDR2 YFSETQ. The CDR3 is 16 amino acids. CDR3 residues: CASSLGQGGDTGELFF. As DNA, the CDR3 is TGCGCCAGCAGCCTGGGACAGGGGGGCGACACCGGGGAGCTGTTTTTT.

This sequence joins TRBV11-1 and TRBJ2-7, with TRBD1 identical over 9 bases. V trimming: 2 bases; J trimming: 2 bases; junction bases outside the gene matches: 7. Germline V gene lookup returns CDR1 SGHAT and CDR2 FQDESV (reference sequence). CDR3 length: 16 residues. The CDR3 DNA reads as TGTGCCAGCAGCTTAAGCTTGGGACAGGGTACCTACGAGCAGTACTTC. It is translated as CASSLSLGQGTYEQYF.

The gene calls are TRBV25-1 and TRBJ1-1; 7 bases map to TRBD1. This CDR3 spans 18 amino acids. Looked up from germline, CDR1 is MGHDK and CDR2 is SYGVNS. V shed 1 base, J shed 5 bases, and the junction held 16 bases outside the gene matches. CDR3 loop: CASSELGGPPGQQTEAFF. The CDR3 coding sequence is TGTGCCAGCAGTGAATTAGGGGGCCCCCCGGGACAGCAAACTGAAGCTTTCTTT.

The V and J genes are TRBV5-1 and TRBJ2-5; TRBD2 might be the D (6 bases). This CDR3 has 15 amino acids. Germline loops: CDR1 SGHRS, CDR2 YFSETQ. Trimming stripped 2 bases from V and 4 bases from J, with 15 bases between. The DNA for the CDR3 is TGCGCCAGCAGCTTCCCGTGGGGAGGTAGAGAGACCCAGTACTTC. It encodes CASSFPWGGRETQYF.